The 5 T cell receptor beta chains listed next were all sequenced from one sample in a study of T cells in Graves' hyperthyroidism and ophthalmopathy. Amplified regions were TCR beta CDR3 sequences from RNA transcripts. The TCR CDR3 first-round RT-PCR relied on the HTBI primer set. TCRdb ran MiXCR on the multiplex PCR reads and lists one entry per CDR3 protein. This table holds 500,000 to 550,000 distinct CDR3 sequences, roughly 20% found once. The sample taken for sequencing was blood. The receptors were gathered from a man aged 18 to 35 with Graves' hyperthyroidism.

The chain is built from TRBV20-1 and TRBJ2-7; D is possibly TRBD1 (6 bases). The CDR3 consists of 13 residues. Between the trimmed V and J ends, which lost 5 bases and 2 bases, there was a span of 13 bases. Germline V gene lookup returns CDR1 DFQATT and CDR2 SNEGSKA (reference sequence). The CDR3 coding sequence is TGCAGTGCTTACTCTCAGGGGCCCTACGAGCAGTACTTC. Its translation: CSAYSQGPYEQYF.

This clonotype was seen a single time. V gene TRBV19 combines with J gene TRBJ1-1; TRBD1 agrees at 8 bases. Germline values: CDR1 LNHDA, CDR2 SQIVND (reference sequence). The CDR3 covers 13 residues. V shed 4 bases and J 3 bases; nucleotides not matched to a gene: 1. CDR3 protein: CASSKQGDTEAFF. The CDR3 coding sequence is TGTGCCAGTAGTAAACAGGGGGACACTGAAGCTTTCTTT.

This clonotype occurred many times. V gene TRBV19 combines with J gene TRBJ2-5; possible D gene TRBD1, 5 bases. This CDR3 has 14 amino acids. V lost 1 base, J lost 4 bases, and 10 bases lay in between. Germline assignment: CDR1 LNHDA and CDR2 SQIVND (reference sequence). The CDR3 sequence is CASSIVVRGETQYF. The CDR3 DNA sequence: TGTGCCAGTAGTATAGTGGTAAGGGGAGAGACCCAGTACTTC.

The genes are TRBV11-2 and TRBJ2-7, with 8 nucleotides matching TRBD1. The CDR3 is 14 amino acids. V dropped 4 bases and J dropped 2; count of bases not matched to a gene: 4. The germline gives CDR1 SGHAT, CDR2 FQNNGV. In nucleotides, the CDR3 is TGTGCCAGCAGCTACTGGACAGGGCCCTACGAGCAGTACTTC. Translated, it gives CASSYWTGPYEQYF.

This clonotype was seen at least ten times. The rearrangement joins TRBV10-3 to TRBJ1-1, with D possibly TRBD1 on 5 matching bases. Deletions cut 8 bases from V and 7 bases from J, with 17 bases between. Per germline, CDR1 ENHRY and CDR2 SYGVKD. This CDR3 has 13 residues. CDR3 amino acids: CAIQESGRGEAFF. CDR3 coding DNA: TGTGCCATCCAGGAATCGGGAAGGGGTGAAGCTTTCTTT.